One and the same sample provided the 4 T cell receptor beta chains below, sequenced in a study of shared clonotypes between healthy human individuals. CD45RO-negative CD8 cells positively selected for CCR7 made up the naive population, which excluded terminally differentiated effector memory CD45RA+ cells. TCRdb's copy holds only in-frame clones and misses some; the assay was immunoSEQ multiplex PCR. The sample contains about 2 million clones, about 95% of which appear only once. Sequenced sample: naive CD8+ T cells sorted from blood. The source of these receptors is a man younger than 35 in good health.

This chain uses TRBV27 with TRBJ1-5; no clear D. This CDR3 has 15 residues. Trimming took off 2 bases at V and 0 bases at J, with 8 bases between the two ends. Germline lookup yields CDR1 MNHEY and CDR2 SMNVEV (reference sequence). Here the CDR3 DNA reads TGTGCCAGCAGTTTAGACGGGAATAGCAATCAGCCCCAGCATTTT. This gives the protein CASSLDGNSNQPQHF.

This clone has only one observation. This rearrangement joins TRBV4-3 to TRBJ2-1, with D maybe TRBD2 (6 bases). Trimming stripped 5 bases from V and 0 bases from J, with 8 bases between. The germline gives CDR1 LGHNA, CDR2 YSLEER. The CDR3 sequence is 14 residues long. The CDR3 loop reads CASSSTSSYNEQFF. For the CDR3, the DNA is TGCGCCAGCAGCTCGACTAGCTCCTACAATGAGCAGTTCTTC.

The rearrangement uses TRBV7-9 and TRBJ2-7; TRBD1 matches at 9 bases. Germline loops: CDR1 SEHNR, CDR2 FQNEAQ (reference sequence). This CDR3 region has 16 residues. Trimming removed 5 bases from V and 3 bases from J; junction bases left unmatched: 11. The CDR3: CASSTSDGTGFYEQYF. The DNA of the CDR3 is TGTGCCAGCAGCACGAGCGACGGGACAGGGTTCTACGAGCAGTACTTC.

The chain joins TRBV11-2 to TRBJ2-3; perhaps D is TRBD1 or TRBD2 (6 bases each). The V and J ends lost 0 bases and 3 bases respectively, with 13 bases between them. This CDR3 is 16 amino acids long. The V gene's germline CDR1 is SGHAT and CDR2 FQNNGV. DNA for the CDR3: TGTGCCAGCAGCTTAGATCTAACGGGGGCGACAGATACGCAGTATTTT. Translated: CASSLDLTGATDTQYF.